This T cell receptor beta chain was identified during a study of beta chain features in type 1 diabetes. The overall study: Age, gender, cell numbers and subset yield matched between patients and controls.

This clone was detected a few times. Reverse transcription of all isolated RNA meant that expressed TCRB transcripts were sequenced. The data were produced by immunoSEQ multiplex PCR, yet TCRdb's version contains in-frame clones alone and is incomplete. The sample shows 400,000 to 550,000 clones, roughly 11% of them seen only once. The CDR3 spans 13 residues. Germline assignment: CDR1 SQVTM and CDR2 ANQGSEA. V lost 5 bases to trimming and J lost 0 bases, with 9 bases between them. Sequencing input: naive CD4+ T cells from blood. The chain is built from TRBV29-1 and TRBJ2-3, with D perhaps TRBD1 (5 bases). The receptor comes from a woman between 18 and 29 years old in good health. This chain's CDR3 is CSVTPGSTDTQYF. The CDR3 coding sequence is TGCAGCGTTACGCCAGGGAGCACAGATACGCAGTATTTT.